This T cell receptor (beta chain) was sequenced in a study of blood T cell repertoires in COVID-19 (dated by TCRdb to 2018 to 2021). Regarding the research as a whole: For ImmuneRACE Cohort 3, a participant was defined as recovered based on two consecutive negative NP/OP PCR tests, clearance by a healthcare professional, or resolution of symptoms. A de-identified subject ID, COVID-19 status, age in years and sex were almost always included in the sample metadata. The samples were drawn from the first 160 participants of the ongoing ImmuneRACE study and from 950 to 1,500 subjects provided by 6 global collaborators. Where HLA class I and class II types were available, the types were taken from metadata supplied by the sample provider, not from assay-based typing. Collaborator samples came from the United States, Italy and Spain and covered acute and convalescent phases of COVID-19. The repertoires were released in a freely available public database meant as a resource for research on the immune response to SARS-CoV-2. Subjects who had been exposed to COVID-19, were actively infected with it, or had recovered from it provided the deeply sampled blood TCRbeta repertoires that made up the dataset. The prospective study material was composed of cDNA or gDNA derived from T cells, B-cell-depleted T cells, or PBMCs. Points the paper makes about the study in general: The amount of clinical and demographic metadata varied by source and participant and was provided uncurated.

The CDR3 spans 17 residues, from the cysteine through the phenylalanine. The DNA shown is the 51-base CDR3, in frame from base 1. For CDR1 and CDR2, the germline V gene lists LGHNA and YNFKEQ. From V the trimming removes 0 bases and from J it removes 8 bases, while the gene matches leave 11 bases of the junction unaccounted for. With respect to this clone: The specificity of this receptor is unknown. The record has no base qualities; no much larger clone is one base away.

Enrolling through a virtual design, the prospective study's participants ranged in age from roughly 18 to 89 years and lived across 24 United States geographic areas. In the prospective study, participants were assigned to cohorts based on the clinical history participants reported in a screening survey and a study questionnaire. In the prospective study, mobile phlebotomists collected whole blood, serum and a nasopharyngeal or oropharyngeal swab from each participant. Over a roughly 2-month period, participants in the prospective study had the option of providing additional blood draws and questionnaires. Blood samples from the prospective study were shipped frozen or at room temperature prior to DNA extraction. TCRbeta CDR3 regions were amplified from genomic DNA using the immunoSEQ Assay, a bias-controlled multiplex PCR. Concerning the study's data processing: Within the assay, amplification of reference gene primers was used to estimate how many nucleated cells each sample contained. To quantify the absolute abundance of each unique TCRbeta CDR3 rearrangement, sequence reads were collapsed and filtered. For each sample, productive Simpson clonality was calculated by taking the square root of Simpson's diversity index across productive rearrangements. This is the immuneACCESS table as TCRdb keeps it, with only in-frame sequences that have V and J called. A part of the clones is gone; compared with another copy, unresolved V genes explain less than half, and the rest is unexplained. The DNA gave D and trimming, while V, J and clone size come from that table. Across this sample there are hundreds of thousands of clones, with less than 90% seen only once. Jointly, the top ten make up approximately 3% of the sample.

The TCR was taken from a woman in her 50s in a cohort exposed to, infected with or recovered from COVID-19 (not recorded which). The chain uses TRBV4-2 and TRBJ2-1; 9 middle bases align to TRBD2. The sequenced sample consisted of PBMCs or T cells enriched from blood (not recorded which). The DNA sequence is given as TGTGCCAGCAGCCAAGATCCCGGGGCGGGGGGGTATGATGAGCAGTTCTTC. This sequence encodes CASSQDPGAGGYDEQFF.